These 31 T cell receptor beta chains share one sample of origin, sequenced in a study of radiation and T cells in renal cell carcinoma. Data came from immunoSEQ multiplex PCR; TCRdb stores just in-frame clones and leaves some out. The sample contains 95,000 to 150,000 clones, 81% of which appear only once. Time point given: blood 2 weeks post-SBRT. The sample's treatment: 15 Gy SBRT to primary tumor, nephrectomy 4 weeks later. Here the sequenced sample was blood, taken from a patient whose treatment included radiotherapy and nephrectomy. The origin of the receptors is a man aged 50-59 years with renal cell carcinoma.

The chain is built from TRBV28 and TRBJ2-7; a possible D gene is TRBD2 (5 bases). CDR1 is MDHEN, CDR2 SYDVKM, per germline. V was pared by 5 bases and J by 3 bases, with 17 bases between. The CDR3 sequence is 15 residues long. The DNA of the CDR3 is TGTGCCAGCAGTGACGGAGGTACAACCCGCTACGAGCAGTACTTC. It encodes CASSDGGTTRYEQYF. The full variable domain, rest sourced from reference TRBV28 and TRBJ2-7, is DVKVTQSSRYLVKRTGEKVFLECVQDMDHENMFWYRQDPGLGLRLIYFSYDVKMKEKGDIPEGYSVSREKKERFSLILESASTNQTSMYLCASSDGGTTRYEQYFGPGTRLTVT.

This chain links TRBV7-6 with TRBJ2-7; no definite D call. Trimming stripped 2 bases from V and 5 bases from J, with 4 bases between. Germline V CDR1 and CDR2: SGHVS, FNYEAQ. This CDR3 has 11 residues. CDR3 nucleotide sequence: TGTGCCAGCAGCTTATATAACGAGCAGTACTTC. The encoded protein is CASSLYNEQYF.

The genes are TRBV28 and TRBJ2-3, with D perhaps given as TRBD1 or TRBD2 (6 bases each). Germline CDR1 is MDHEN and CDR2 is SYDVKM. Trimming took 2 bases from V and 1 from J, leaving 10 bases between them. CDR3 length equals 15 residues. CDR3 in DNA: TGTGCCAGCAGTTTAGCGGAGGGGGGCACAGATACGCAGTATTTT. Its translation: CASSLAEGGTDTQYF.

J is TRBJ2-7 and V is TRBV27; TRBD1 or TRBD2 may be the D gene (5 bases each). The CDR3 is 15 amino acids. V was cut by 7 bases and J by 1 base, with 17 bases left in between. Germline loops: CDR1 MNHEY, CDR2 SMNVEV (reference sequence). The CDR3 nucleotides are TGTGCCAGCAAGTCGGGGCTCGGGCTTTCCTACGAGCAGTACTTC. This codes for CASKSGLGLSYEQYF.

This sequence joins TRBV4-3 and TRBJ1-3; no definite D call. V dropped 0 bases and J dropped 0 bases, with 6 bases sitting between them. CDR1 is LGHNA, CDR2 YSLEER, per germline. CDR3 length: 15 residues. CDR3 amino acids: CASSQDSISGNTIYF. For the CDR3, the DNA is TGCGCCAGCAGCCAAGATTCCATCTCTGGAAACACCATATATTTT.

This clone was recorded a few times. The chain couples TRBV7-9 to TRBJ1-1; no firm D call. V was shortened by 1 base and J by 9 bases, with 9 bases between the two germline ends. There are 12 residues in the CDR3. The germline V gene has CDR1 SEHNR and CDR2 FQNEAQ (reference sequence). CDR3 nucleotides: TGTGCCAGCAGCTTAGTCCGGGAAAAAGCTTTCTTT. The encoded protein is CASSLVREKAFF.

The chain links TRBV27 to TRBJ2-5; D is possibly TRBD1 (5 bases). The CDR3 totals 14 residues. V gave up 5 bases and J gave up 5 bases, with 15 bases separating them. The germline gives CDR1 MNHEY, CDR2 SMNVEV (reference sequence). The CDR3 region is CASSQGILLETQYF. In DNA form, the CDR3 reads TGTGCCAGCAGTCAGGGTATTCTGTTGGAGACCCAGTACTTC.

The rearrangement links TRBV30 to TRBJ1-1; 7 nucleotides match TRBD1. Per germline, CDR1 GTSNPN and CDR2 SVGIG (reference sequence). CDR3 length equals 13 residues. With 1 base clipped from V and 3 bases from J, the junction kept 2 bases outside the gene matches. This CDR3 is CAWSGQGDTEAFF. CDR3 sequence (DNA): TGTGCCTGGAGTGGACAGGGAGACACTGAAGCTTTCTTT.

The J gene is TRBJ2-1, the V gene TRBV6-5, with 7 bases that match TRBD2. The V segment lost 7 bases and the J segment 10 bases; nucleotides outside the gene matches: 16. Germline V CDR1 and CDR2: MNHEY, SVGAGI. This CDR3 contains 15 residues. The CDR3 spells CASNRGGNPAVEQFF. The CDR3 DNA is TGTGCCAGCAATCGGGGAGGGAACCCTGCGGTCGAGCAGTTCTTC.

The chain uses TRBV19 and TRBJ1-3; 7 positions match TRBD1. V was clipped by 6 bases and J by 3 bases; unmatched bases: 5. The CDR3 is made up of 14 amino acids. Germline V CDR1 and CDR2: LNHDA, SQIVND (reference sequence). In DNA form, the CDR3 reads TGTGCCAGTAGGGAAGGGGGCAATGGAAACACCATATATTTT. It specifies CASREGGNGNTIYF.

This clone showed up just a few times. This sequence joins TRBV7-9 and TRBJ2-7, with D possibly called TRBD1 or TRBD2 (6 bases each). This CDR3 spans 14 amino acids. The V and J ends lost 1 base and 5 bases respectively, with 12 bases between them. Germline V gene data show CDR1 as SEHNR and CDR2 as FQNEAQ (reference sequence). This CDR3 is CASSLGRGANEQYF. The CDR3 DNA is TGTGCCAGCAGCTTAGGTAGGGGGGCAAACGAGCAGTACTTC.

The chain has TRBV6-6 and TRBJ1-5; no clear D gene. The V and J ends lost 5 bases and 3 bases respectively, with 11 bases between them. CDR1 is MNHNY and CDR2 is SVGAGI in the germline V gene (reference sequence). The CDR3 covers 14 residues. The CDR3 region is CASSPASFNQPQHF. The CDR3 DNA is TGTGCCAGCAGTCCCGCAAGTTTCAATCAGCCCCAGCATTTT.

The chain couples TRBV7-2 to TRBJ2-7, with D perhaps matching TRBD2 (6 bases). Germline CDR1 reads SGHTA; CDR2 reads FQGNSA. This CDR3 spans 15 amino acids. The germline V and J ends were trimmed by 5 bases and 6 bases, with 20 bases remaining between them. CDR3 residues: CASSPLVGPGAEQYF. The CDR3 bases are TGTGCCAGCAGCCCCCTCGTGGGTCCGGGAGCCGAGCAGTACTTC. Looking up the rest from reference TRBV7-2 and TRBJ2-7 gives the full variable domain: GAGVSQSPSNKVTEKGKDVELRCDPISGHTALYWYRQSLGQGLEFLIYFQGNSAPDKSGLPSDRFSAERTGGSVSTLTIQRTQQEDSAVYLCASSPLVGPGAEQYFGPGTRLTVT.

The gene calls are TRBV18 and TRBJ1-5; D is unresolved. V was clipped by 2 bases and J by 4 bases, with 12 bases between them. Germline lookup yields CDR1 KGHSH and CDR2 LQKENI. The CDR3 loop spans 15 amino acids. Written as DNA, the CDR3 is TGTGCCAGCTCACCAGGGCGCCCCGGAAATCAGCCCCAGCATTTT. Encoded protein: CASSPGRPGNQPQHF.

This chain links TRBV4-3 with TRBJ1-2, with 8 bases identical to TRBD1. CDR3 length: 13 amino acids. CDR1 and CDR2 from the germline V gene are LGHNA and YSLEER. Trimming removed 1 base from V and 7 bases from J; junction bases left unmatched: 2. The CDR3 DNA sequence: TGCGCCAGCAGCCAAGGGACAGGGTCTGGCTACACCTTC. Translated, it gives CASSQGTGSGYTF.

This clone occurred once. One end of the junction varies from germline; a read error may be responsible. The chain carries TRBV7-7 and TRBJ2-1; D possibly corresponds to TRBD1 (6 bases). The CDR3 totals 18 residues. The germline gives CDR1 SSHAT, CDR2 FNYEAQ (reference sequence). CDR3 sequence reads: CASSLDPGQQRRVNEQFF. CDR3 in DNA: TGTGCTAGCAGCTTAGATCCCGGACAGCAAAGGCGGGTAAATGAGCAGTTCTTC.

This clone appeared a few times. V usage is TRBV5-1 and J usage is TRBJ1-1; D is possibly TRBD1 (5 bases). The V gene lost 0 bases and the J gene lost 1 base, with 13 bases spanning the gap. This CDR3 contains 16 residues. Looked up from germline, CDR1 is SGHRS and CDR2 is YFSETQ. In DNA form, the CDR3 reads TGCGCCAGCAGCTTGGTGCAGGGCCCGAAGAACACTGAAGCTTTCTTT. This sequence encodes CASSLVQGPKNTEAFF.

This clone was observed a handful of times. The V and J genes are TRBV19 and TRBJ1-5; TRBD1 matches 7 bases. Germline CDR1 LNHDA, CDR2 SQIVND (reference sequence). CDR3 length: 16 residues. V gave up 1 base and J gave up 7 bases; unmatched junction bases: 10. The CDR3 DNA reads as TGTGCCAGTAGTATAGGGCGTAAGGGGGCCCAGCAGCCCCAGCATTTT. It encodes CASSIGRKGAQQPQHF.

CDR3 nucleotides: TGTGCCAGTAGTACCTCAGGGGAGGCTGGAAACACCATATATTTT. It specifies CASSTSGEAGNTIYF. The rearrangement joins TRBV19 to TRBJ1-3; possibly TRBD1 for D (6 bases). Germline values: CDR1 LNHDA, CDR2 SQIVND (reference sequence). The CDR3 sequence is 15 residues long. Trimming stripped 4 bases from V and 2 bases from J, with 12 bases between.

J is TRBJ2-1 and V is TRBV27; the D is unclear. Trimming left V 5 bases short and J 4 bases short, with 18 bases between. The length of the CDR3 is 16 residues. Per germline, CDR1 MNHEY and CDR2 SMNVEV (reference sequence). CDR3 bases: TGTGCCAGCAGTGTGGCCCAGGACGTACCTTACAATGAGCAGTTCTTC. This gives the protein CASSVAQDVPYNEQFF.

This clone showed up just a few times. The chain has TRBV15 and TRBJ1-1, with D perhaps matching TRBD1 (5 bases). The V end was cut by 5 bases, the J end by 0 bases, with 13 bases between. The CDR3 is 15 amino acids. Per germline, CDR1 LNHNV and CDR2 YYDKDF (reference sequence). Here the CDR3 DNA reads TGTGCCACCAGCGTACGACAGCTTATGAACACTGAAGCTTTCTTT. It translates to CATSVRQLMNTEAFF.

This chain links TRBV2 with TRBJ2-2; TRBD1 matches at 10 bases. The CDR3 sequence is 16 residues long. The J segment lost 2 bases and the V segment lost 4 bases, leaving 4 bases of the junction unmatched. The germline V gene has CDR1 SNHLY and CDR2 FYNNEI. CDR3: CASSGRDRGNTGELFF. The CDR3 coding sequence is TGTGCCAGCAGTGGCCGGGACAGGGGCAACACCGGGGAGCTGTTTTTT.

The genes are TRBV6-4 and TRBJ2-4, with TRBD2 matching over 8 bases. Germline trimming cut 8 bases from V and 15 bases from J; bases unmatched to any gene: 21. CDR3 length: 15 residues. Germline assignment: CDR1 MRHNA and CDR2 SNTAGT. The CDR3 loop reads CASLHLPRGTSKGYF. The CDR3 DNA reads TGTGCCAGCCTACACCTCCCACGCGGGACTAGTAAAGGGTACTTC.

This clone appeared a few times. The rearrangement joins TRBV28 to TRBJ2-1, with 7 bases that match TRBD2. Germline CDR1 is MDHEN and CDR2 is SYDVKM. The CDR3 runs 15 residues. V lost 5 bases to trimming and J lost 1 base; unmatched junction nucleotides: 5. CDR3 in amino acids: CASSLLAESYNEQFF. In nucleotides, the CDR3 is TGTGCCAGCAGTCTCCTAGCGGAGTCCTACAATGAGCAGTTCTTC. The full variable domain, with the rest looked up from reference TRBV28 and TRBJ2-1, is DVKVTQSSRYLVKRTGEKVFLECVQDMDHENMFWYRQDPGLGLRLIYFSYDVKMKEKGDIPEGYSVSREKKERFSLILESASTNQTSMYLCASSLLAESYNEQFFGPGTRLTVL.

The chain joins TRBV7-9 to TRBJ2-1; TRBD2 agrees at 8 bases. This CDR3 is built from 13 residues. J gave up 15 bases and V 5 bases, and 12 bases lay outside the gene matches. Germline V gene sequence: CDR1 SEHNR, CDR2 FQNEAQ (reference sequence). CDR3 in amino acids: CASSIKPGLGAFF. DNA of the CDR3: TGTGCCAGCAGCATCAAACCGGGACTAGGGGCGTTCTTC. Full variable domain (rest looked up from reference TRBV7-9 and TRBJ2-1): DTGVSQNPRHKITKRGQNVTFRCDPISEHNRLYWYRQTLGQGPEFLTYFQNEAQLEKSRLLSDRFSAERPKGSFSTLEIQRTEQGDSAMYLCASSIKPGLGAFFGPGTRLTVL.

This clone was counted once. The gene calls are TRBV5-1 and TRBJ2-2; 7 bases are shared with TRBD2. This CDR3 has 17 amino acids. Germline CDR1 and CDR2: SGHRS and YFSETQ. V was clipped by 0 bases and J by 2 bases; unmatched bases: 7. CDR3 loop: CASSLARAGLNTGELFF. CDR3 nucleotides: TGCGCCAGCAGCTTGGCGCGAGCGGGGCTAAACACCGGGGAGCTGTTTTTT.

The chain uses TRBV7-2 and TRBJ2-3, with 8 nucleotides matching TRBD2. With V trimmed by 1 base and J by 3 bases, 3 bases remained unmatched. Germline CDR1 is SGHTA and CDR2 is FQGNSA. The CDR3 consists of 15 residues. CDR3 region: CASSLVAGYTDTQYF. CDR3 sequence (DNA): TGTGCCAGCAGCTTAGTAGCGGGGTATACAGATACGCAGTATTTT.

This rearrangement joins TRBV7-2 to TRBJ1-1; D not resolved. V gave up 5 bases and J gave up 11 bases, with 15 bases separating them. The germline V gene encodes CDR1 SGHTA and CDR2 FQGNSA. There are 12 residues in the CDR3. CDR3 in DNA: TGTGCCAGCAGCCCTATCGACGGATCGGCTTTCTTT. This translates into CASSPIDGSAFF.

This chain links TRBV12-5 with TRBJ2-3; tentative D call: TRBD2 (6 bases). Germline V gives CDR1 LGHNT, CDR2 FRNRAP. The germline V and J ends were trimmed by 2 bases and 8 bases, with 32 bases remaining between them. The CDR3 length is 20 residues. CDR3 residues: CASGLCLRGRGSVLIVTQYF. As DNA, the CDR3 is TGTGCTAGTGGTTTGTGCTTAAGGGGTCGGGGGTCCGTTCTTATAGTTACGCAGTATTTT.

The chain combines TRBV14 with TRBJ1-3; D gene ambiguous. The length of the CDR3 is 15 residues. V lost 4 bases to trimming and J lost 0 bases, with 10 bases between them. Per germline, CDR1 SGHDN and CDR2 FVKESK. This CDR3 is CASSLIRSSGNTIYF. The CDR3, as DNA: TGTGCCAGCAGCCTTATCAGGAGCTCTGGAAACACCATATATTTT.

The V and J genes are TRBV9 and TRBJ1-1; maybe TRBD1 (6 bases). Germline-derived CDR1 and CDR2 are SGDLS and YYNGEE. V lost 4 bases and J 0 bases, leaving 10 bases between the germline ends. There are 14 residues in the CDR3. CDR3 DNA sequence: TGTGCCAGCAGCCCCCAGGGGATGAACACTGAAGCTTTCTTT. It encodes CASSPQGMNTEAFF.